This is a list of T cell receptor beta chains from one sample in a study of T cell responses to AZD1222 COVID-19 vaccine. TCRdb's copy holds only in-frame clones and misses some; the assay was immunoSEQ multiplex PCR. The top ten clones hold about 1.4% of a sample with about 170,000 clones, approximately 90% of them seen once. The sample was peripheral blood, taken on day 0 of AZD1222 vaccination. The receptors shown here come from an adult in good health. CDR3s include the opening cysteine and the closing phenylalanine or tryptophan. The order of the fields is V gene, clone size, D gene, J gene, CDR3 protein, CDR3 DNA. The D gene is left open where the match is weak. Some rows have no size entry. The others give once, few or many, or a class for an expanded clone.

v_call: TRBV7-9; clone_size: -; d_call: -; j_call: TRBJ2-3; cdr3_aa: CASTFSGDTDTQYF; cdr3_nt: TGTGCCAGCACCTTTTCCGGGGACACAGATACGCAGTATTTT
v_call: TRBV5-1; clone_size: -; d_call: -; j_call: TRBJ2-2; cdr3_aa: CASSLDGTGELFF; cdr3_nt: TGCGCCAGCAGCTTGGACGGCACCGGGGAGCTGTTTTTT
v_call: TRBV6-5; clone_size: -; d_call: -; j_call: TRBJ2-2; cdr3_aa: CASSNPGVGAGELFF; cdr3_nt: TGTGCCAGCAGTAACCCAGGGGTTGGGGCCGGGGAGCTGTTTTTT
v_call: TRBV5-1; clone_size: -; d_call: -; j_call: TRBJ1-5; cdr3_aa: CASSLGQGINQPQHF; cdr3_nt: TGCGCCAGCAGCTTAGGGCAGGGGATCAATCAGCCCCAGCATTTT
v_call: TRBV9; clone_size: -; d_call: -; j_call: TRBJ1-1; cdr3_aa: CASSPGQGLDTEAFF; cdr3_nt: TGTGCCAGCAGCCCCGGCCAGGGGCTGGACACTGAAGCTTTCTTT
v_call: TRBV9; clone_size: -; d_call: TRBD2; j_call: TRBJ2-1; cdr3_aa: CASSGTSGVGEQFF; cdr3_nt: TGTGCCAGCAGCGGGACTAGCGGGGTGGGTGAGCAGTTCTTC
v_call: TRBV9; clone_size: -; d_call: -; j_call: TRBJ2-3; cdr3_aa: CASSVTGQGSTDTQYF; cdr3_nt: TGTGCCAGCAGCGTCACGGGTCAGGGGAGTACAGATACGCAGTATTTT
v_call: TRBV5-1; clone_size: -; d_call: -; j_call: TRBJ1-2; cdr3_aa: CASSLSKGSYGYTF; cdr3_nt: TGCGCCAGCAGCTTGTCAAAGGGCAGCTATGGCTACACCTTC
v_call: TRBV6-2/TRBV6-3; clone_size: -; d_call: -; j_call: TRBJ1-1; cdr3_aa: CASSTVGATYTEAFF; cdr3_nt: TGTGCCAGCAGTACTGTAGGGGCGACGTACACTGAAGCTTTCTTT
v_call: TRBV30; clone_size: once; d_call: -; j_call: TRBJ1-3; cdr3_aa: CAWTGNSGNTIYF; cdr3_nt: TGTGCCTGGACGGGCAACTCTGGAAACACCATATATTTT
v_call: TRBV21-1; clone_size: -; d_call: -; j_call: TRBJ2-5; cdr3_aa: CANNPRGLPQETQYF; cdr3_nt: TGTGCCAACAATCCCCGGGGGTTACCCCAAGAGACCCAGTACTTC
v_call: TRBV18; clone_size: -; d_call: -; j_call: TRBJ1-5; cdr3_aa: CASSPHRDPGQPQHF; cdr3_nt: TGTGCCAGCTCACCCCACAGGGACCCGGGGCAGCCCCAGCATTTT
v_call: TRBV7-9; clone_size: -; d_call: -; j_call: TRBJ1-2; cdr3_aa: CASSLADLHYYGYTF; cdr3_nt: TGTGCCAGCAGCTTAGCGGACCTACATTACTATGGCTACACCTTC
v_call: TRBV3-1/TRBV3-2; clone_size: few; d_call: -; j_call: TRBJ1-5; cdr3_aa: CASSQDRDQPQHF; cdr3_nt: TGTGCCAGCAGCCAAGACAGGGATCAGCCCCAGCATTTT
v_call: TRBV4-1; clone_size: -; d_call: TRBD1; j_call: TRBJ1-5; cdr3_aa: CASSQEIPRGNQPQHF; cdr3_nt: TGCGCCAGCAGCCAAGAAATTCCCAGGGGGAATCAGCCCCAGCATTTT
v_call: TRBV5-6; clone_size: -; d_call: -; j_call: TRBJ2-1; cdr3_aa: CASSLLSLGGRKQFF; cdr3_nt: TGTGCCAGCAGCTTGTTGAGTCTGGGGGGGCGTAAGCAGTTCTTC
v_call: TRBV6-5; clone_size: -; d_call: -; j_call: TRBJ1-1; cdr3_aa: CASSYPRAGMNTEAFF; cdr3_nt: TGTGCCAGCAGTTACCCACGGGCGGGGATGAACACTGAAGCTTTCTTT
v_call: TRBV3-1/TRBV3-2; clone_size: few; d_call: -; j_call: TRBJ1-1; cdr3_aa: CASSPRQVNTEAFF; cdr3_nt: TGTGCCAGCAGCCCCCGACAGGTGAACACTGAAGCTTTCTTT
v_call: TRBV3-1/TRBV3-2; clone_size: -; d_call: TRBD1; j_call: TRBJ1-5; cdr3_aa: CASSLNRGNQPQHF; cdr3_nt: TGTGCCAGCAGCCTTAACAGGGGAAATCAGCCCCAGCATTTT
v_call: TRBV4-1; clone_size: -; d_call: TRBD1; j_call: TRBJ1-1; cdr3_aa: CASSQVDRGNTEAFF; cdr3_nt: TGCGCCAGCAGCCAAGTCGACAGGGGGAACACTGAAGCTTTCTTT
v_call: TRBV6-6; clone_size: once; d_call: TRBD1; j_call: TRBJ1-4; cdr3_aa: CASSSGTVATNEKLFF; cdr3_nt: TGTGCCAGCAGTTCCGGGACAGTTGCAACTAATGAAAAACTGTTTTTT
v_call: TRBV3-1/TRBV3-2; clone_size: -; d_call: -; j_call: TRBJ1-1; cdr3_aa: CASSHRDMKNTEAFF; cdr3_nt: TGTGCCAGCAGCCATAGGGACATGAAAAACACTGAAGCTTTCTTT
v_call: TRBV9; clone_size: -; d_call: -; j_call: TRBJ2-1; cdr3_aa: CASSVGGYRNEQFF; cdr3_nt: TGTGCCAGCAGCGTAGGAGGGTATAGGAATGAGCAGTTCTTC
v_call: TRBV28; clone_size: -; d_call: -; j_call: TRBJ1-2; cdr3_aa: CASSLKGWEYGYTF; cdr3_nt: TGTGCCAGCAGTTTAAAGGGATGGGAATATGGCTACACCTTC
v_call: TRBV7-9; clone_size: medium-sized; d_call: -; j_call: TRBJ2-7; cdr3_aa: CASSFSGADEQYF; cdr3_nt: TGTGCCAGCAGCTTCTCGGGCGCCGACGAGCAGTACTTC
v_call: TRBV24-1; clone_size: -; d_call: -; j_call: TRBJ2-1; cdr3_aa: CATSDFTRKDEQFF; cdr3_nt: TGTGCCACCAGTGATTTTACTAGGAAGGATGAGCAGTTCTTC
v_call: TRBV20-1; clone_size: once; d_call: -; j_call: TRBJ1-2; cdr3_aa: CSASNYGYTF; cdr3_nt: TGCAGTGCTTCTAACTATGGCTACACCTTC
v_call: TRBV27; clone_size: -; d_call: TRBD2; j_call: TRBJ2-3; cdr3_aa: CASSLSQLAGLTDTQYF; cdr3_nt: TGTGCCAGCAGTTTATCACAACTAGCGGGGCTCACAGATACGCAGTATTTT
v_call: TRBV9; clone_size: -; d_call: -; j_call: TRBJ1-2; cdr3_aa: CASSVGASMGYTF; cdr3_nt: TGTGCCAGCAGCGTTGGAGCAAGTATGGGCTACACCTTC